Listed below are T cell receptor beta chains from one sample, sequenced in a study of blood T cells in healthy people across ages. TCRdb used MiXCR to reprocess the 5' RACE reads, holding one entry per CDR3 protein. The sample includes roughly 700,000 distinct CDR3 sequences, 20% to 25% of them seen just once. This same sample was also taken into another study, of T cells of mothers and their children.

Material: blood. Every receptor here comes from a boy under 18 in good health. CDR3s leave out the opening cysteine and the closing phenylalanine or tryptophan.

v_gene	j_gene	CDR3aa
TRBV3-1	TRBJ2-7	ASSPSLVGEQY
TRBV5-1	TRBJ1-1	ASSYLGGWNTEAF
TRBV12-3/TRBV12-4	TRBJ2-5	ASSLREGFTETQY
TRBV15	-	ATSRDQVGGNYNEQF
TRBV20-1	TRBJ1-2	SAPNRERTYGYT
TRBV3-1	TRBJ1-6	ASSLLDENSPLH
TRBV2	TRBJ2-2	ASIPEQNTGELF
TRBV29-1	TRBJ2-5	SVEDPSRVAQY
TRBV20-1	TRBJ2-5	SAMDRGETQY
TRBV12-3/TRBV12-4	TRBJ2-4	ASSLRQGGDIQY
TRBV12-3/TRBV12-4	TRBJ1-1	ASREGSGLNTEAF
TRBV7-2	TRBJ2-3	ASSLLGGTDTQY
TRBV5-6	TRBJ2-7	ASSGGRVAYEQY
TRBV14	TRBJ2-5	ASSQVSGRETQY
TRBV29-1	TRBJ2-5	SVEEGREGPLETQY
TRBV12-3/TRBV12-4	-	ASSLVEREVGHEQY
TRBV20-1	-	SAREFRREASGSTYEQY
TRBV9	TRBJ2-7	ASSVGPAREQY
TRBV15	TRBJ2-3	ATSSRGSAGGRNTQY
TRBV6-5	TRBJ2-1	ASSKTSGVLKQF
TRBV7-8	TRBJ2-5	ASSADATSGEETQH
TRBV11-2	TRBJ1-2	ASSLYYGYT
TRBV2	TRBJ2-1	ASSEVESGEQF
TRBV4-1	TRBJ1-4	ASSQVPSEKLF
TRBV4-3	TRBJ2-7	ASSQDRQNNEQY
TRBV4-1	TRBJ1-3	ASSAWDLLSGNTIY
TRBV3-1	TRBJ2-3	ASSQDVAADTQY
TRBV7-2	TRBJ2-1	ASSLMGTSSYNEQF
TRBV6-5	TRBJ2-5	ASSYLAGEETQY
TRBV6-5	TRBJ1-2	ASSYDFYGYT
TRBV20-1	TRBJ2-1	SARDPLAGSSYNEQF
TRBV28	TRBJ2-5	ASSSNPGTSETQY
TRBV6-6	-	ASSGGTSGGYEQY
TRBV27	TRBJ2-7	ASSLSATRTYEQY
TRBV14	TRBJ2-7	ASSQLKTSGYYEQY
TRBV4-1	TRBJ2-7	ASSQGQAYEQC
TRBV6-1	TRBJ2-2	ASRLTGARWTGELF
TRBV20-1	TRBJ2-2	SARDQGGDSGELF
TRBV7-9	TRBJ1-4	ASSFNLATNEKLF
TRBV6-4	TRBJ2-1	ASSEIAGGYNEQF
TRBV12-3/TRBV12-4	TRBJ2-3	ASPRGEALSTDTQY
TRBV6-6	TRBJ2-7	ASSYAGDAYEQY
TRBV20-1	TRBJ1-1	SARGRDTEAF
TRBV5-1	TRBJ1-1	ASSLDEGLNTEAF
TRBV12-3/TRBV12-4	TRBJ1-2	ASSQGPRFGYT
TRBV7-9	TRBJ1-4	ASSDRDAREKLF
TRBV20-1	TRBJ2-4	SAGGPDGIQY
TRBV29-1	TRBJ2-7	SARSGRGDEQY
TRBV11-2	TRBJ1-4	ASSPWGGEEKLF
TRBV7-8	TRBJ2-7	ASSLAGAAYEQY
TRBV12-3/TRBV12-4	-	ASSLGTGRDEQY
TRBV25-1	TRBJ2-5	ASSEYGRETQY
TRBV7-9	-	ASSPTSPTYNEQF
TRBV10-3	TRBJ2-1	AISWTSGASYNEQF
TRBV28	TRBJ1-2	ASSFSGQGDGYT
TRBV7-9	TRBJ2-1	ASSSPSGTGQNRNEQF
TRBV27	TRBJ2-6	ASSSPGAGANVLT
TRBV27	TRBJ2-2	ASSLIGGGAAGELF
TRBV12-3/TRBV12-4	TRBJ1-2	ATATGGSNYGYT